Listed below are T cell receptor beta chains from one sample, sequenced in a study of graft-versus-host responses after intestinal transplantation. Assay: immunoSEQ multiplex PCR; the TCRdb copy retains only in-frame clones and omits some. The sample consists of roughly 130,000 clones, 92% of them appearing once. Their target antigens are unknown. The source material was unstimulated CD4+ T cells sorted from spleen or lymph node cells, sampled before intestinal transplant. Receptors were obtained from a human donor who received an intestinal transplant. Each CDR3 is given with its conserved first and last residue. D genes are given only for firm matches. Not all rows give a size; the values are once, few, many and, for expanded clones, a class.

abundance | j_gene | v_gene | len | d_gene | CDR3nt | CDR3aa
few | TRBJ2-7 | TRBV10-3 | 15 | TRBD1 | TGTGCCATCAGTGGCAACAGGGGGCCGGACTACGAGCAGTACTTC | CAISGNRGPDYEQYF
. | TRBJ1-3 | TRBV4-1 | 16 | . | TGCGCCAGCAGCCAAGAGGGACCGGGAGCAGGAAACACCATATATTTT | CASSQEGPGAGNTIYF
. | TRBJ2-2 | TRBV5-4 | 14 | . | TGTGCCAGCAGGTCTTGGGGGTACACCGGGGAGCTGTTTTTT | CASRSWGYTGELFF
. | TRBJ2-1 | TRBV11-3 | 14 | TRBD2 | TGTGCCAGCAGCTCCGGGACTAGCGACAATGAGCAGTTCTTC | CASSSGTSDNEQFF
. | TRBJ1-5 | TRBV30 | 14 | TRBD1 | TGTGCCTGGAGCCTTGACAGGGTCAATCAGCCCCAGCATTTT | CAWSLDRVNQPQHF
. | TRBJ2-2 | TRBV28 | 14 | TRBD1 | TGTGCCAGCAGTTCCGACAGGGGCGGCGGGGAGCTGTTTTTT | CASSSDRGGGELFF
. | TRBJ1-1 | TRBV28 | 16 | TRBD1 | TGTGCCAGCAGTTCCCGACGCCCGGCAGGGGGCACTGAAGCTTTCTTT | CASSSRRPAGGTEAFF
. | TRBJ1-3 | TRBV10-3 | 15 | TRBD1 | TGTGCCATCACGCCGCAGGGGGCCGCTGGAAACACCATATATTTT | CAITPQGAAGNTIYF
. | TRBJ2-5 | TRBV6-1 | 15 | . | TGTGCCAGCAGTGAAATCTGGGCAGTCCAAGAGACCCAGTACTTC | CASSEIWAVQETQYF
. | TRBJ2-5 | TRBV1 | 15 | . | TGCACCAGCAGCCCTCCCGCTCGGTGGGAAGAGACCCAGTACTTC | CTSSPPARWEETQYF